These 21 T cell receptor beta chains were sequenced from one sample in a study of blood T cells in healthy people across ages (dated by TCRdb to about 2015). Receptors were amplified or captured by 5' RACE. The listed sequencing device is Illumina HiSeq 2500. A second PCR of roughly 6 to 11 cycles was run with a J-beta primer mix and a sample-barcoded 5' primer. The public reads were run again by TCRdb, first through fastp at Q25 and then through MiXCR, and only productive beta chains were kept. One record per CDR3 amino acid sequence lists the most common genes and DNA. The sample table lists some 760,000 distinct CDR3 sequences, about 25% of them with a count of one. Approximately 3.7% of the sample rests with the top ten. This same sample was also taken into another study, of T cells of mothers and their children.

What was sequenced was blood. Receptors were obtained from a boy between 10 and 17 years old in good health.

This clonotype has just a few counts. The rearrangement uses TRBV27 and TRBJ2-7, with D uncertain. V lost 3 bases, J lost 6 bases, and 9 bases lay in between. This CDR3 is built from 12 residues. Germline CDR1 reads MNHEY; CDR2 reads SMNVEV (reference sequence). DNA of the CDR3: TGTGCCAGCAGTTTTCCAGGCGCCGAGCAGTACTTC. This sequence encodes CASSFPGAEQYF.

The table lists this clonotype with a few counts. J is TRBJ2-5 and V is TRBV7-8, with 7 bases fitting TRBD1. Germline V gene lookup returns CDR1 SGHVS and CDR2 FQNEAQ. The CDR3 consists of 19 residues. J was trimmed by 3 bases and V by 4 bases; bases with no gene match: 20. The CDR3: CASSSRGYPDRTSKETQYF. In nucleotides, the CDR3 is TGTGCCAGCAGCTCCAGAGGGTACCCGGACAGGACCTCTAAAGAGACCCAGTACTTC.

The chain recombines TRBV27 with TRBJ2-5, with D perhaps matching TRBD2 (6 bases). The CDR3 is 16 amino acids. V gave up 5 bases and J gave up 3 bases, with 19 bases separating them. From germline, CDR1 is MNHEY and CDR2 SMNVEV (reference sequence). DNA of the CDR3: TGTGCCAGCAGTAAGAAAGGGAGGTTTTTTGAAGAGACCCAGTACTTC. It translates to CASSKKGRFFEETQYF.

The V and J genes are TRBV4-3 and TRBJ2-5; no clear D. The CDR3 loop spans 13 amino acids. Looked up from germline, CDR1 is LGHNA and CDR2 is YSLEER. V lost 1 base to trimming and J lost 5 bases, with 8 bases between them. This CDR3 reads CASSQASTETQYF. In DNA form, the CDR3 reads TGCGCCAGCAGCCAAGCTAGTACGGAGACCCAGTACTTC.

This clonotype was seen a few times. V usage is TRBV15 and J usage is TRBJ2-3; no clear D gene. This CDR3 spans 12 amino acids. The ends were cut back, 1 base at V and 6 bases at J, with 5 bases in the middle. CDR1 LNHNV and CDR2 YYDKDF come from the germline V gene (reference sequence). The CDR3 region has the DNA TGTGCCACCAGCAGAGGTCCGGATACGCAGTATTTT. This translates into CATSRGPDTQYF.

This clonotype was seen a few times. The rearrangement links TRBV7-9 to TRBJ1-4, with a weak D call TRBD1 (6 bases). CDR1 is SEHNR and CDR2 is FQNEAQ in the germline V gene (reference sequence). This CDR3 contains 14 residues. The germline V and J ends were trimmed by 4 bases and 8 bases, with 14 bases remaining between them. The DNA for the CDR3 is TGTGCCAGCAGCTCTACAGGGTCTCGGGAAAAACTGTTTTTT. Translating gives CASSSTGSREKLFF.

The chain recombines TRBV29-1 with TRBJ2-3; TRBD2 might be the D (6 bases). Per germline, CDR1 SQVTM and CDR2 ANQGSEA. This CDR3 has 12 amino acids. CDR3 sequence (DNA): TGCGGCGGAGGGACGCGGACAGATACGCAGTATTTT. Its protein is CGGGTRTDTQYF.

This chain connects TRBV5-1 to TRBJ1-2; D may be TRBD1 (6 bases). The germline CDR1 and CDR2 sequences are SGHRS and YFSETQ. This CDR3 comprises 14 residues. Deletions cut 1 base from V and 5 bases from J, with 12 bases between. Here the CDR3 DNA reads TGCGCCAGCAGCTTGTCGTCTGGACAGTATGGCTACACCTTC. Residues: CASSLSSGQYGYTF.

The DNA of the CDR3 is TGTGCCAGCACCGGGGACCTGTATGAAAAACTGTTTTTT. Its protein is CASTGDLYEKLFF. This chain joins TRBV12-3 or TRBV12-4 and TRBJ1-4; D might be TRBD1 (5 bases). Trimming cost V 7 bases and J 6 bases, with 12 bases left between them. The CDR3 has 13 amino acids.

The genes are TRBV24-1 and TRBJ2-1; D gene ambiguous. Per germline, CDR1 KGHDR and CDR2 SFDVKD. Trimming took off 5 bases at V and 10 bases at J, with 26 bases between the two ends. The CDR3 runs 17 residues. Written as DNA, the CDR3 is TGTGCCACCAGTGCCTTGTCCCCGGGCTCCAGGATAATAGAGCAGTTCTTC. Amino acids: CATSALSPGSRIIEQFF.

The gene calls are TRBV20-1 and TRBJ1-2; 11 positions match TRBD1. V lost 0 bases and J lost 5; bases outside the gene matches: 8. Looked up from germline, CDR1 is DFQATT and CDR2 is SNEGSKA (reference sequence). The CDR3 has 16 amino acids. CDR3 DNA: TGCAGTGCTAGAGAACACCGGGACAGGGGGTTTTATGGCTACACCTTC. The encoded protein is CSAREHRDRGFYGYTF.

This chain uses TRBV28 with TRBJ1-3; 7 bases map to TRBD1. Germline-derived CDR1 and CDR2 are MDHEN and SYDVKM. The trim removed 8 bases at V and 0 bases at J, leaving 4 bases unmatched. The CDR3 is made up of 14 amino acids. The chain's CDR3 is CASAYRGSGNTIYF. In nucleotides, the CDR3 is TGTGCCAGCGCATACAGGGGCTCTGGAAACACCATATATTTT.

The rearrangement uses TRBV11-2 and TRBJ2-4; D unclear. Germline-derived CDR1 and CDR2 are SGHAT and FQNNGV. V was trimmed by 8 bases and J by 1 base, leaving 12 bases between them. The CDR3 loop spans 14 amino acids. The CDR3 reads CASEPPGAKNIQYF. Here the CDR3 DNA reads TGTGCCAGCGAGCCCCCTGGGGCCAAAAACATTCAGTACTTC.

This chain links TRBV7-3 with TRBJ2-1, with 8 positions matching TRBD2. This CDR3 is 15 amino acids long. With 5 bases clipped from V and 9 bases from J, the junction kept 12 bases outside the gene matches. From germline, CDR1 is SGHTA and CDR2 FQGTGA. CDR3 nucleotide sequence: TGTGCCAGCAGCCCGACACCGGGACTAGTCGGTGAGCAGTTCTTC. Its translation is CASSPTPGLVGEQFF.

Turning to this clonotype: Because the CDR3's place on the DNA is in doubt, the DNA is left out and the CDR3 is given as listed by TCRdb. The chain uses TRBV21-1 and TRBJ2-3; the D call in the table, TRBD2, was not verified against the DNA. TRBV21-1 is tagged as a pseudogene. The CDR3 length is 16 residues, termini included. The CDR3 here is CASSKFGSGSADTQYF.

This clonotype occurred a few times. The chain employs TRBV29-1 and TRBJ2-5; 7 bases align to TRBD2. The CDR3 sequence is 13 residues long. The germline CDR1 and CDR2 sequences are SQVTM and ANQGSEA. The V and J ends lost 3 bases and 7 bases, in that order; junction bases with no gene match: 8. This chain's CDR3 is CSVDRREPLTQYF. As DNA, the CDR3 is TGCAGCGTTGATAGGCGGGAGCCTCTGACCCAGTACTTC.

V is TRBV5-1 and J is TRBJ2-7, with 8 bases identical to TRBD2. The ends lost 4 bases at V and 5 bases at J; junction bases unmatched: 14. Germline CDR1 and CDR2: SGHRS and YFSETQ. The CDR3 totals 16 residues. In DNA form, the CDR3 reads TGCGCCAGCAGCCTTGGATTAGCGGGATCGGTGAACGAGCAGTACTTC. Translating gives CASSLGLAGSVNEQYF.

For this clonotype: A junction boundary mismatches the germline segment, possibly from a read error. The chain is built from TRBV5-6 and TRBJ2-1; maybe TRBD2 (5 bases). CDR3 size: 14 residues. Germline lookup yields CDR1 SGHDT and CDR2 YYEEEE. This CDR3 reads CACSFPGKRNEQFF. In DNA, the CDR3 is TGTGCCTGCAGCTTTCCCGGGAAAAGGAACGAGCAGTTCTTC.

A few counts support this clonotype. The J gene is TRBJ2-7, the V gene TRBV4-3; 11 positions agree with TRBD2. Germline CDR1 and CDR2: LGHNA and YSLEER. J was trimmed by 2 bases and V by 1 base; bases with no gene match: 4. The CDR3 runs 16 residues. The CDR3 loop reads CASSQGIAGGTYEQYF. In DNA, the CDR3 is TGCGCCAGCAGCCAAGGTATAGCGGGAGGGACCTACGAGCAGTACTTC.

This clonotype has just one count. This chain connects TRBV4-1 to TRBJ2-1; 13 positions match TRBD2. CDR1 MGHRA and CDR2 YSYEKL come from the germline V gene. The V segment lost 2 bases and the J segment 7 bases; nucleotides outside the gene matches: 20. This CDR3 spans 21 amino acids. The CDR3 DNA follows: TGCGCCAGCAGCCAACTCCGGGACAGGAATTCTAGACTAGCGGGGGGAAATGAGCAGTTCTTC. The encoded protein is CASSQLRDRNSRLAGGNEQFF.

This clonotype was observed a few times. The chain is built from TRBV7-2 and TRBJ2-2; D perhaps matches TRBD1 (6 bases). The CDR3 extends over 13 amino acids. Trimming took off 5 bases at V and 6 bases at J, with 10 bases between the two ends. CDR1 SGHTA and CDR2 FQGNSA come from the germline V gene. CDR3 coding DNA: TGTGCCAGCAGCGCACAGGGATCCGGGGAGCTGTTTTTT. This gives the protein CASSAQGSGELFF.